This T cell receptor beta chain was found in a study of T-cell reconstitution after alpha-beta-depleted transplantation in children. Points from the study as a whole: Some patients' high day-60 TCRbeta diversity was traced to surviving recipient T cells and thymic progenitors. Roughly two months post-transplant, alpha-beta T cells reportedly originated from several hundred graft clones that had expanded. Once a year had passed after transplant, T-cell counts and diversity came mostly from newly produced T cells.

This clonotype showed up many times. Its antigen is still unknown. Preparation of the TCRbeta library was carried out with unique molecular identifiers. Using its own MiXCR run on the PCR reads, TCRdb lists one record per CDR3 protein. The sample holds about 980,000 distinct CDR3 sequences, less than 30% seen once. Trimming took off 1 base at V and 1 base at J, with 5 bases between the two ends. The CDR3 runs 15 residues. Germline CDR1 is SNHLY and CDR2 is FYNNEI. The genes are TRBV2 and TRBJ2-6; D gene ambiguous. Specimen: PBMCs, mostly from graft donor cells, collected 360 days after TCRalphabeta/CD19-depleted stem cell transplant. This clonotype originated in a boy under two years old who had a stem cell transplant for SCID, so the T cells may come from the graft donor. The CDR3 region has the DNA TGTGCCAGCAGTGAAGGCGGATCTGGGGCCAACGTCCTGACTTTC. Translating gives CASSEGGSGANVLTF.